A selection of T cell receptor beta chains follows, all from one sample in a study of identical twins. TCRdb ran MiXCR on the 5' RACE reads and lists one entry per CDR3 protein. The sample consists of 450,000 to 650,000 distinct CDR3 sequences, 9.6% of them appearing once. A further study also used this sample, focusing on yellow fever vaccine responses in identical twins.

Material: PBMCs. All receptors derive from a woman under 30 in good health. Each CDR3 is given with its conserved first and last residue. D genes are given only for firm matches. Clone sizes are given selectively: once, few, many, or a class where the clone is expanded.

j_call: TRBJ2-5
d_call: -
v_call: TRBV7-9
clone_size: -
cdr3_nt: TGTGCCAGCAGACCTACGACAGGCCAAGAGACCCAGTACTTC
cdr3_aa: CASRPTTGQETQYF

j_call: TRBJ1-2
d_call: TRBD1
v_call: TRBV6-6
clone_size: few
cdr3_nt: TGTGCCAGCAGCAGCGGACAGGGCGGCGGCTACACCTTC
cdr3_aa: CASSSGQGGGYTF

j_call: TRBJ2-3
d_call: TRBD2
v_call: TRBV7-2
clone_size: -
cdr3_nt: TGTGCCAGCAGCTTCCGGACTAGCGGGGGCGGAGATACGCAGTATTTT
cdr3_aa: CASSFRTSGGGDTQYF

j_call: TRBJ2-1
d_call: TRBD2
v_call: TRBV19
clone_size: few
cdr3_nt: TGTGCCAGTAGTTCCGATTCTAGCGGGATATGGAATGAGCAGTTCTTC
cdr3_aa: CASSSDSSGIWNEQFF

j_call: TRBJ2-5
d_call: TRBD2
v_call: TRBV9
clone_size: -
cdr3_nt: TGTGCCAGCAGCGTAGGCCTAGCGGGGGGGCAAGAGACCCAGTACTTC
cdr3_aa: CASSVGLAGGQETQYF

j_call: TRBJ1-3
d_call: -
v_call: TRBV12-3/TRBV12-4
clone_size: many
cdr3_nt: TGTGCCAGCAGGCCTGAGGAGAGTGGAAACACCATATATTTT
cdr3_aa: CASRPEESGNTIYF

j_call: TRBJ2-7
d_call: TRBD1
v_call: TRBV12-3/TRBV12-4
clone_size: many
cdr3_nt: TGTGCCAGCAGGGCCCGGACAGGGGACTACGAGCAGTACTTC
cdr3_aa: CASRARTGDYEQYF

j_call: TRBJ2-7
d_call: -
v_call: TRBV20-1
clone_size: -
cdr3_nt: TGCAGTGCTTATGCCTTGGGTTTGTGGTACGAGCAGTACTTC
cdr3_aa: CSAYALGLWYEQYF

j_call: TRBJ2-5
d_call: TRBD1
v_call: TRBV5-1
clone_size: few
cdr3_nt: TGCGCCAGCAGTAGGACAGGGGCGAAAGAGACCCAGTACTTC
cdr3_aa: CASSRTGAKETQYF

j_call: TRBJ1-1
d_call: -
v_call: TRBV10-1
clone_size: few
cdr3_nt: TGCGCCAGGCCCACGACAGGCCGGGCTTTCTTT
cdr3_aa: CARPTTGRAFF

j_call: TRBJ2-7
d_call: TRBD2
v_call: TRBV6-6
clone_size: few
cdr3_nt: TGTGCCAGCAGTTCCGGACTAGCTGCTGAGCAGTACTTC
cdr3_aa: CASSSGLAAEQYF

j_call: TRBJ2-1
d_call: -
v_call: TRBV21-1
clone_size: -
cdr3_nt: TGTGCCAGCACCAAGACGCCACTAGCGGGAAATAACTCCTACAATGAGCAGTTCTTC
cdr3_aa: CASTKTPLAGNNSYNEQFF

j_call: TRBJ2-3
d_call: -
v_call: TRBV12-3/TRBV12-4
clone_size: -
cdr3_nt: TGTGCCAGCAGTCTTAGCGTACGCCCCACAGATACGCAGTATTTT
cdr3_aa: CASSLSVRPTDTQYF

j_call: TRBJ1-1
d_call: -
v_call: TRBV2
clone_size: few
cdr3_nt: TGTGCCAGCAGTGACGAAGTGAACACTGAAGCTTTCTTT
cdr3_aa: CASSDEVNTEAFF

j_call: TRBJ2-7
d_call: TRBD2
v_call: TRBV20-1
clone_size: -
cdr3_nt: TGCAGTGCTAGCCTTACTAGCGGGAGGTTTTACGAGCAGTACTTC
cdr3_aa: CSASLTSGRFYEQYF

j_call: TRBJ2-1
d_call: -
v_call: TRBV7-6
clone_size: many
cdr3_nt: TGTGCCAGCAGCTTAGGGATCGGGAGAAACCATGAGCAGTTCTTC
cdr3_aa: CASSLGIGRNHEQFF

j_call: TRBJ2-2
d_call: -
v_call: TRBV12-3/TRBV12-4
clone_size: -
cdr3_nt: TGTGCCAGCAGTTATACAAGGCTGGGTTCCGGGGAGCTGTTTTTT
cdr3_aa: CASSYTRLGSGELFF

j_call: TRBJ2-3
d_call: -
v_call: TRBV5-1
clone_size: few
cdr3_nt: TGCGCCAGCAGCTTGGACGTAAGCACAGATACGCAGTATTTT
cdr3_aa: CASSLDVSTDTQYF

j_call: TRBJ2-5
d_call: -
v_call: TRBV25-1
clone_size: -
cdr3_nt: TGTGCCAGCAGTGGGGCATTGGGGGAGACCCAGTACTTC
cdr3_aa: CASSGALGETQYF

j_call: TRBJ2-7
d_call: -
v_call: TRBV7-2
clone_size: -
cdr3_nt: TGTGCCAGCAGTTTCCGACAGGATACCTCCTACGAGCAGTACTTC
cdr3_aa: CASSFRQDTSYEQYF

j_call: TRBJ2-1
d_call: -
v_call: TRBV4-2
clone_size: many
cdr3_nt: TGTGCCAGCACCTCTGGCGAGGGCAATGAGCAGTTCTTC
cdr3_aa: CASTSGEGNEQFF

j_call: TRBJ2-3
d_call: -
v_call: TRBV11-2
clone_size: many
cdr3_nt: TGTGCCAGCAGCTTAGTGGGGGGGCCCACAGATACGCAGTATTTT
cdr3_aa: CASSLVGGPTDTQYF

j_call: TRBJ2-7
d_call: TRBD1
v_call: TRBV6-5
clone_size: -
cdr3_nt: TGTGCCAGCAGTTTCCTTCAGGGGGCGAAATACGAGCAGTACTTC
cdr3_aa: CASSFLQGAKYEQYF

j_call: TRBJ1-2
d_call: TRBD1
v_call: TRBV20-1
clone_size: many
cdr3_nt: TGCAGTGCTACTGACAGGGTAGTTGGCGTCTACACCTTC
cdr3_aa: CSATDRVVGVYTF

j_call: TRBJ2-7
d_call: -
v_call: TRBV4-3
clone_size: many
cdr3_nt: TGCGCCAGCAGCCAAGGATATTCTACCTACGAGCAGTACTTC
cdr3_aa: CASSQGYSTYEQYF

j_call: TRBJ1-6
d_call: TRBD1
v_call: TRBV7-2
clone_size: few
cdr3_nt: TGTGCCAGCAGCCACCGGACAGGGGCGAATTCACCCCTCCACTTT
cdr3_aa: CASSHRTGANSPLHF

j_call: TRBJ1-4
d_call: -
v_call: TRBV27
clone_size: few
cdr3_nt: TGTGCCAGCTCCAACTGGAGGGCAACTAATGAAAAACTGTTTTTT
cdr3_aa: CASSNWRATNEKLFF

j_call: TRBJ1-1
d_call: TRBD1
v_call: TRBV29-1
clone_size: -
cdr3_nt: TGCAGCGGCGGGGACAGGGAAGCTTTCTTT
cdr3_aa: CSGGDREAFF

j_call: TRBJ1-1
d_call: -
v_call: TRBV28
clone_size: many
cdr3_nt: TGTGCCGCGGAGGACTACACTGAAGCTTTCTTT
cdr3_aa: CAAEDYTEAFF

j_call: TRBJ2-1
d_call: TRBD2
v_call: TRBV7-8
clone_size: many
cdr3_nt: TGTGCCAGCAGCTTAGGGTTGGGACTAAAGTTCTTC
cdr3_aa: CASSLGLGLKFF

j_call: TRBJ1-5
d_call: -
v_call: TRBV5-5
clone_size: few
cdr3_nt: TGTGCCAGCACCAAGGGATATCGGGGGACCCATAGCAATCAGCCCCAGCATTTT
cdr3_aa: CASTKGYRGTHSNQPQHF

j_call: TRBJ2-2
d_call: -
v_call: TRBV6-5
clone_size: -
cdr3_nt: TGTGCCAGCGGCGGCACCGGGGAGCTGTTTTTT
cdr3_aa: CASGGTGELFF

j_call: TRBJ2-7
d_call: -
v_call: TRBV20-1
clone_size: -
cdr3_nt: TGCAGTGCTAGTCATTCAGGGTACGAGCAGTACTTC
cdr3_aa: CSASHSGYEQYF

j_call: TRBJ2-3
d_call: -
v_call: TRBV5-1
clone_size: many
cdr3_nt: TGCGCCAGCAGGCAGAACACAGATACGCAGTATTTT
cdr3_aa: CASRQNTDTQYF

j_call: TRBJ2-7
d_call: -
v_call: TRBV29-1
clone_size: -
cdr3_nt: TGCAGCGTTGCCCGTTCGGGGCCGAGCACCTACGAGCAGTACTTC
cdr3_aa: CSVARSGPSTYEQYF

j_call: TRBJ1-4
d_call: TRBD1
v_call: TRBV20-1
clone_size: -
cdr3_nt: TGCAGTGCTAGAGATTCGGTAGGGTGGACAGGCGGAAATGAAAAACTGTTTTTT
cdr3_aa: CSARDSVGWTGGNEKLFF

j_call: TRBJ1-4
d_call: TRBD1
v_call: TRBV5-1
clone_size: -
cdr3_nt: TGCGCCAGCAGCCTGGGGGACAGGGATAACGAAAAACTGTTTTTT
cdr3_aa: CASSLGDRDNEKLFF

j_call: TRBJ2-5
d_call: -
v_call: TRBV4-3
clone_size: -
cdr3_nt: TGCGCCAGCAGCTCTCAAGGGGGAGTAGCCGAGACGGAGACCCAGTACTTC
cdr3_aa: CASSSQGGVAETETQYF

j_call: TRBJ2-1
d_call: TRBD2
v_call: TRBV20-1
clone_size: many
cdr3_nt: TGCAGTGCTAGAGACCTAGCGGGAGGGGACAATGAGCAGTTCTTC
cdr3_aa: CSARDLAGGDNEQFF

j_call: TRBJ2-7
d_call: TRBD1
v_call: TRBV2
clone_size: few
cdr3_nt: TGTGCCAGCAGGACAGGGACAAATTCCTACGAGCAGTACTTC
cdr3_aa: CASRTGTNSYEQYF

j_call: TRBJ1-2
d_call: TRBD1
v_call: TRBV4-3
clone_size: -
cdr3_nt: TGCGCCAGCAGCCAAGATTACGGGACAGTAGCTAACTATGGCTACACCTTC
cdr3_aa: CASSQDYGTVANYGYTF

j_call: TRBJ1-3
d_call: TRBD1
v_call: TRBV20-1
clone_size: many
cdr3_nt: TGCAGTGCGCCCCAAGGGGGCCACTCTGGAAACACCATATATTTT
cdr3_aa: CSAPQGGHSGNTIYF

j_call: TRBJ2-7
d_call: TRBD2
v_call: TRBV12-3/TRBV12-4
clone_size: many
cdr3_nt: TGTGCCAGCGGTTTAGCGGGAGCCTACGAGCAGTACTTC
cdr3_aa: CASGLAGAYEQYF

j_call: TRBJ2-3
d_call: -
v_call: TRBV7-2
clone_size: many
cdr3_nt: TGTGCAATCCGTCGGGGAGATACGCAGTATTTT
cdr3_aa: CAIRRGDTQYF

j_call: TRBJ2-1
d_call: -
v_call: TRBV30
clone_size: -
cdr3_nt: TGTGCCTGGAGTTTAGGCTACAATGAGCAGTTCTTC
cdr3_aa: CAWSLGYNEQFF

j_call: TRBJ2-1
d_call: TRBD2
v_call: TRBV12-5
clone_size: -
cdr3_nt: TGTGCTAGTGGCCCCCCCGGGAGGGCCGGTAATGAGCAGTTCTTC
cdr3_aa: CASGPPGRAGNEQFF

j_call: TRBJ2-5
d_call: -
v_call: TRBV20-1
clone_size: many
cdr3_nt: TGCAGTGCCAGACTGGCCGGAGAGACCCAGTACTTC
cdr3_aa: CSARLAGETQYF

j_call: TRBJ2-5
d_call: TRBD2
v_call: TRBV11-1
clone_size: many
cdr3_nt: TGTGCCAGCAGCCCTTCTCCCGGGACTAGAGGATGGAGGGAGACCCAGTACTTC
cdr3_aa: CASSPSPGTRGWRETQYF

j_call: TRBJ2-5
d_call: -
v_call: TRBV11-2
clone_size: -
cdr3_nt: TGTGCCAGCAGCTTTCGGACCCACCAAGAGACCCAGTACTTC
cdr3_aa: CASSFRTHQETQYF

j_call: TRBJ2-7
d_call: -
v_call: TRBV18
clone_size: -
cdr3_nt: TGTGCCAGCTCACCATCTTTACCCGGGGTCTACGAGCAGTACTTC
cdr3_aa: CASSPSLPGVYEQYF

j_call: TRBJ1-4
d_call: TRBD1
v_call: TRBV2
clone_size: many
cdr3_nt: TGTGCCAGCAGTAGCGACAGGGGCCCGCACTTTAATGAAAAACTGTTTTTT
cdr3_aa: CASSSDRGPHFNEKLFF

j_call: TRBJ2-7
d_call: TRBD1
v_call: TRBV7-3
clone_size: many
cdr3_nt: TGTGCCAGCAGCTTCTCCAGGGGGCCAGACTACGAGCAGTACTTC
cdr3_aa: CASSFSRGPDYEQYF

j_call: TRBJ2-4
d_call: -
v_call: TRBV12-3/TRBV12-4
clone_size: many
cdr3_nt: TGTGCCAGCAGTTTACGGATAGCCAAAAACATTCAGTACTTC
cdr3_aa: CASSLRIAKNIQYF

j_call: TRBJ2-2
d_call: -
v_call: TRBV21-1
clone_size: -
cdr3_nt: TGTGCCAGCAGCAAAGGGGCCGGGGAGAACACCGGGGAGCTGTTTTTT
cdr3_aa: CASSKGAGENTGELFF

j_call: TRBJ2-7
d_call: TRBD1
v_call: TRBV7-6
clone_size: -
cdr3_nt: TGTGCCAGCAGCTTGAGGACAGGGTTGGACGAGCAGTACTTC
cdr3_aa: CASSLRTGLDEQYF

j_call: TRBJ2-3
d_call: TRBD2
v_call: TRBV10-3
clone_size: few
cdr3_nt: TGTGCCATCACCCCTTTAGCGGGAGATACGCAGTATTTT
cdr3_aa: CAITPLAGDTQYF

j_call: TRBJ2-7
d_call: -
v_call: TRBV3-1
clone_size: few
cdr3_nt: TGTGCCAGCAGCCAAGAACGGTCAAGAGGAGAGCAGTACTTC
cdr3_aa: CASSQERSRGEQYF

j_call: TRBJ2-7
d_call: -
v_call: TRBV29-1
clone_size: -
cdr3_nt: TGCAGCGCGCTGACAGGTACCTACGAGCAGTACTTC
cdr3_aa: CSALTGTYEQYF

j_call: TRBJ2-2
d_call: -
v_call: TRBV5-5
clone_size: -
cdr3_nt: TGTGCCAGCAGAGGTGGACCGAGGGCCGGGGAGCTGTTTTTT
cdr3_aa: CASRGGPRAGELFF

j_call: TRBJ1-4
d_call: TRBD1
v_call: TRBV18
clone_size: few
cdr3_nt: TGTGCCAGCTCACCCGCACAGGGGACAGCGACTAATGAAAAACTGTTTTTT
cdr3_aa: CASSPAQGTATNEKLFF